The entry below gives a single T cell receptor (beta chain) sequence along with its context. Its target antigen remains unknown. No clone much larger than this one lies a single base away; base qualities are absent. Library generation was performed with the immunoSEQ multiplex PCR assay. Rearranged TCR beta chain sequences were amplified with the hsTCRB Kit following the manufacturer's protocol. Sequencing of TCRB libraries was carried out on an Illumina MiSeq. The paper's processing steps were these. The proprietary platform of the kit vendor was used for demultiplexing, trimming and gene mapping. Entries here come from immuneACCESS through TCRdb and include only in-frame sequences with V and J called. Some clones fail to appear in such tables; in the studies checked, an unresolved V gene covers under half of the shortfall, and the cause of the remainder is unknown. The V and J calls and the clone size are those of that table, but D and trimming were determined from the DNA. The sample table holds about 59,000 clones, of which 91% were seen once. The top ten clonotypes cover around 2.5% of the sample.

CDR1 and CDR2, per the germline V gene, are SGHRS and YFSETQ. V is trimmed back by 4 bases and J by 7 bases, and the junction contains 6 bases that no gene match accounts for. From the cysteine up to the phenylalanine, the CDR3 has a length of 14 residues. The kept DNA is CDR3 alone, 42 bases in frame from the first base. The sample's time point label, decoded: baseline, week 1 (first vaccination visit). The treatment or condition label, read with the paper, signifies: pre-vaccination baseline after standard-of-care therapy. All donors had newly diagnosed IDH1-mutant astrocytomas of WHO grade 3 or 4 that showed loss of nuclear ATRX. The samples were drawn from NOA16, a multicentre, single-arm, open-label phase I trial in Germany that tested a mutant IDH1 peptide vaccine in humans for the first time. Visit V03 blood draws served as the baseline sample for immunogenicity testing. Genomic DNA for TCRB sequencing was isolated from EDTA blood with the DNeasy Blood and Tissue Kit.

This sample stems from a study of a mutant IDH1 vaccine in newly diagnosed glioma (dated by TCRdb to the early 2020s). Turning to the overall study: Of the roughly 33 treated patients, around 62% were male and roughly 38% were female, and a mean age of around 40 years was recorded. For exploratory analyses, about 25 treated patients had longitudinal TCRB deep sequencing done wherever samples were available. Six visits were used for peripheral blood collection: V03 (baseline), V05, V07, V10, V12 and V13. Prior to enrollment, patients had been given standard therapy consisting of radiotherapy alone, temozolomide alone, or radiochemotherapy with temozolomide, with the combination given to most patients.

Study-wide findings and limitations: The authors noted that analyses of patient blood samples could not be reproduced because of sample limitations. Across multiple MHC alleles, vaccine-induced immune responses were seen in about 93% of patients. Selection of PBMC samples for TCRB deep sequencing was based on availability. Pseudoprogression seemed to be unrelated to changes in the top peripheral T cell clonotypes found by TCRB sequencing.

The specimen was PBMCs, collected from a glioma patient treated with radiotherapy, temozolomide or both. The rearrangement joined TRBV5-1 to TRBJ2-2, with TRBD2 identical over 8 junction bases. The receptor comes from a man aged 50 or older with glioma. The sequenced DNA: TGCGCCAGCAGCCCCCAGGCGGGGGGCGGGGAGCTGTTTTTT. This sequence encodes CASSPQAGGGELFF.